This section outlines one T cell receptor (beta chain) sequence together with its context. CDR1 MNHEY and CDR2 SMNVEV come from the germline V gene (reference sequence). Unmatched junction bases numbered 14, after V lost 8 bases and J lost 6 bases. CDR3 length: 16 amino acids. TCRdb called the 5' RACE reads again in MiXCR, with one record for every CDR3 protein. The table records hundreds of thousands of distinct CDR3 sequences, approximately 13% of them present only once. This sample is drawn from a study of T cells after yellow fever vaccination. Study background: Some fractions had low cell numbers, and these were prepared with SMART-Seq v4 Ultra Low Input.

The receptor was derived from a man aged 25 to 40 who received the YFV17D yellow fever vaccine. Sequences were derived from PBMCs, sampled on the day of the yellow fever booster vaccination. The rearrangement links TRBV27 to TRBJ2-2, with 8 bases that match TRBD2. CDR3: CASSKRGLDKSGELFF. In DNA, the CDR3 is TGTGCCAGCTCGAAGCGGGGGCTAGATAAATCCGGGGAGCTGTTTTTT.